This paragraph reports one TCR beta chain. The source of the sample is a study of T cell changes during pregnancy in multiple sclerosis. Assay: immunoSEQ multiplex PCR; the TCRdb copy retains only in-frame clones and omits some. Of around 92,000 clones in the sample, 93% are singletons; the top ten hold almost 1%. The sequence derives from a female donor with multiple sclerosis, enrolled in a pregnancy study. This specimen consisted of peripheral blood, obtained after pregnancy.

The CDR3 nucleotides are TGTGCCAGCAGTGAAATTAGGGAGAGGGATACGCAGTATTTT. It codes for CASSEIRERDTQYF. J is TRBJ2-3 and V is TRBV6-1, with D possibly matching TRBD2 (5 bases). CDR1 and CDR2 (germline): MNHNS, SASEGT. Trimming left V 2 bases short and J 6 bases short, with 12 bases between. The CDR3 extends over 14 amino acids.